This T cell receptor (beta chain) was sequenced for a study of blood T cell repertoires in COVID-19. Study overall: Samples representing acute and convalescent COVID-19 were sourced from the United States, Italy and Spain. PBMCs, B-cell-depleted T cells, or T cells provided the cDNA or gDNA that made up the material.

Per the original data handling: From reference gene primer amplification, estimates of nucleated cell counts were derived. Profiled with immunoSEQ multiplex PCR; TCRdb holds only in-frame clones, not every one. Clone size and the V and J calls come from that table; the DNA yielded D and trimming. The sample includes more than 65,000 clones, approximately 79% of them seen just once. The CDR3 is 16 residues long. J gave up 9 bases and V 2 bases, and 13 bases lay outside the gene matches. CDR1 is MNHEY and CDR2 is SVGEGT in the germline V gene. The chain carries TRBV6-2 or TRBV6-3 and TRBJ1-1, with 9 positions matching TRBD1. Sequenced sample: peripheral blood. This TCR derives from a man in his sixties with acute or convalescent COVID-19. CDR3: CASSYTPGTGTSQAFF. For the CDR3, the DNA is TGTGCCAGCAGTTACACCCCCGGGACAGGGACCTCTCAAGCTTTCTTT.